This TCR beta chain derives from a study of shared clonotypes between healthy human individuals. About the study: Researchers drew samples from two women and a few men aged 18 to 49.

Produced via immunoSEQ multiplex PCR; TCRdb's table is partial and in-frame only. The table shows 550,000 to 700,000 clones, with around four fifths occurring only once. Germline V gene lookup returns CDR1 MDHEN and CDR2 SYDVKM. Losses at the gene ends were 2 bases for V and 4 bases for J; bases not matched to a gene: 5. CDR3 length: 15 residues. The clonotype originates from a woman aged 25-40 years in good health. Input material: memory CD4+ T cells sorted from blood. Documented subset: CD45RA-negative fraction. The chain is built from TRBV28 and TRBJ2-5; 9 positions agree with TRBD1. CDR3 bases: TGTGCCAGCAGTTTACTGGGACAGGGATTAGAGACCCAGTACTTC. Its protein is CASSLLGQGLETQYF.